Here is one TCR beta chain with its context. Survey-level TCR beta sequencing used the immunoSEQ assay. Sequencing used immunoSEQ multiplex PCR; TCRdb keeps in-frame clones, though not all of them. The table includes roughly 68,000 clones, 80% to 95% detected once. V was shortened by 0 bases and J by 0 bases, with 12 bases between the two germline ends. Germline V gene sequence: CDR1 MNHEY, CDR2 SVGEGT. The CDR3 is made up of 17 amino acids. The source of this sequence is a man between 35 and 55 years old with rheumatoid arthritis. Sequencing was performed on PBMCs. The chain employs TRBV6-2 or TRBV6-3 and TRBJ1-5; D not certain. The CDR3 DNA follows: TGTGCCAGCAGTTACTCGGCAGGAGGGTATAGCAATCAGCCCCAGCATTTT. The encoded protein is CASSYSAGGYSNQPQHF.